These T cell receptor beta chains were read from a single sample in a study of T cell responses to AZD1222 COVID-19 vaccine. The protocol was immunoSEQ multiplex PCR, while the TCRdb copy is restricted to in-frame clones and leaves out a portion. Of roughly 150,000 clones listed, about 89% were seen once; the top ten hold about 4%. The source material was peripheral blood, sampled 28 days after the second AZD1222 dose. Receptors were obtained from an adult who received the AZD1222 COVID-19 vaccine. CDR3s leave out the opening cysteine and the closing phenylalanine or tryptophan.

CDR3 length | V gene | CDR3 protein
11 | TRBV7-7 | ASSLGPHYEQY
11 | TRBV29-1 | SVEGQGYEKLF
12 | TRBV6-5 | ATERDTGLVGYT
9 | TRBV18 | ASSRQETQY
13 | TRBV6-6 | ASIFLAGRGNTQY
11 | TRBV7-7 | ASSRDRNQPQH
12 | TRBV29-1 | SVRGTPEYNEQF
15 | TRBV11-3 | ASSFSSGPQAKNIQY
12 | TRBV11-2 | ASSPGQGLYGYT
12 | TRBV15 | ATSRDRSSYGYT
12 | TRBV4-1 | ASSQALGGNEQF
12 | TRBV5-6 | ASSLQGIVEKLF
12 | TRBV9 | ASRTTGGGYGYT
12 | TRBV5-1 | ASSLFGGTYEQY
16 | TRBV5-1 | ASSVGLAAFSGANVLT
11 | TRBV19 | ASSIDRNYEQY
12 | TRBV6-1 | ASSDGQGAQPQH
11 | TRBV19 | ASSTLGRYGYT
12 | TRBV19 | ASSIRGDTGELF
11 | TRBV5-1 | ASSLAGGASAF
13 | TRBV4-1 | ASSQGGGANYEQY
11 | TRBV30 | AWSVLSAYEQY
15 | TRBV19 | ASSMYGRTTSYNEQF
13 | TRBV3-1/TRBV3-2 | ASSRDAGSDTEAF
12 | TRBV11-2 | ASSSSGSYNEQF
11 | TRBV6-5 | AGALTENEKLF
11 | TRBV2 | ASSERAGPGYT
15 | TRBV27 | ASSLSRRGQGFHEQY
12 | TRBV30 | AWGRGGPDTEAF
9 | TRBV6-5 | ASSYGYGYT
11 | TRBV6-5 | ASSYSPGHGYT
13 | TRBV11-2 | ASSSQGGNTGELF
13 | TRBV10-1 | ASSVDRMWSYEQY
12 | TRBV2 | ASSGGREDQPQH
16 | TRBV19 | ASSIAGSLSTKNEKLF
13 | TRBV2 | ARGEAGVAYNEQF
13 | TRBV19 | ASGRSGQKNYGYT
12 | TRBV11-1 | ASSLRHGDYEQY
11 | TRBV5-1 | ASSYTYDYGYT
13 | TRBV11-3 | ASSPDRGDGTEAF
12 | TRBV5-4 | ASSPGRFNEKLF
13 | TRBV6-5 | ASSPSGGSYNEQF
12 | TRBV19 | ASSSWERDTEAF
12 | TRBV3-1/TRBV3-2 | ASSQRDRGETQY
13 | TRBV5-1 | ASSLAWTGNNEQF
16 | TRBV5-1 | ASSSLSPGQGVTGELF
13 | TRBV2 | ASRERSQANNEQF
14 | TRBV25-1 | ASSEWTGLSGNTIY
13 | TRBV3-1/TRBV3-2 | ASSQAAGGNYGYT
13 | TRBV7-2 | ASSSDSNSGNTIY
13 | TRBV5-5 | ASSLSGGGVNEQF
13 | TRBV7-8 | ASSLDRISNQPQH